These T cell receptor beta chains were read from a single sample in a study of control samples from healthy donors and cancer patients. Here immunoSEQ multiplex PCR was the method, and the copy in TCRdb shows in-frame clones only, minus some. Altogether approximately 76,000 clones are present, around 84% being singletons, with the ten largest covering 11%. The sequenced sample consisted of PBMCs. The receptors here all came from a man between 60 and 75 years old with head and neck cancer. CDR3s include the opening cysteine and the closing phenylalanine or tryptophan. D genes are given only for firm matches. Only part of the rows carry a size: once, few, many, or a class if the clone is expanded.

d_call	clone_size	v_call	j_call	cdr3_aa	cdr3_nt
-	-	TRBV5-4	TRBJ2-1	CASSPGAARQNNEQFF	TGTGCCAGCAGCCCTGGCGCGGCTAGACAAAACAATGAGCAGTTCTTC
TRBD2	-	TRBV6-5	TRBJ2-3	CASSSGGGDTQYF	TGTGCCAGCAGTTCGGGGGGAGGTGATACGCAGTATTTT
-	-	TRBV30	TRBJ2-5	CAWSDRETQYF	TGTGCCTGGAGTGACCGGGAGACCCAGTACTTC
-	-	TRBV6-1	TRBJ1-1	CASSELGWGGVTEAFF	TGTGCCAGCAGTGAACTGGGGTGGGGGGGTGTAACTGAAGCTTTCTTT
-	once	TRBV24-1	TRBJ2-7	CATSDPKVDGSYEQYF	TGTGCCACCAGTGACCCAAAAGTGGACGGGAGCTACGAGCAGTACTTC
-	-	TRBV5-4	TRBJ1-2	CASSLSGVSGYTF	TGTGCCAGCAGCTTGTCAGGGGTCTCGGGCTACACCTTC
TRBD2	few	TRBV3-1/TRBV3-2	TRBJ2-1	CASSAVGLAGYNEQFF	TGTGCCAGCAGCGCCGTGGGACTAGCGGGATACAATGAGCAGTTCTTC
TRBD1	-	TRBV4-1	TRBJ1-5	CASSQGDRDSNQPQHF	TGCGCCAGCAGCCAAGGGGACAGGGATAGCAATCAGCCCCAGCATTTT
-	once	TRBV27	TRBJ1-1	CASSWGAGAGYAFF	TGTGCCAGCAGTTGGGGTGCGGGGGCAGGCTATGCTTTCTTT
-	once	TRBV6-5	TRBJ1-3	CASSYSGADTIYF	TGTGCCAGCAGTTACTCGGGCGCGGACACCATATATTTT
-	-	TRBV30	TRBJ1-2	CAWSSSARDYGYTF	TGTGCCTGGAGCTCATCGGCCAGGGACTATGGCTACACCTTC
-	-	TRBV7-2	TRBJ2-1	CASSRTSSLSYNEQFF	TGTGCCAGCAGTCGGACATCCTCCCTGTCCTACAATGAGCAGTTCTTC
-	-	TRBV18	TRBJ2-5	CASSGSEQETQYF	TGTGCCAGCTCAGGATCGGAACAAGAGACCCAGTACTTC
-	-	TRBV6-5	TRBJ1-5	CASRFVDNQPQHF	TGTGCCAGCAGATTTGTGGATAATCAGCCCCAGCATTTT
-	few	TRBV19	TRBJ1-5	CASSPTLGDNQPQHF	TGTGCCAGTAGCCCGACACTAGGGGACAATCAGCCCCAGCATTTT
-	-	TRBV7-9	TRBJ2-6	CASSLRPGRPSGANVLTF	TGTGCCAGCAGCTTACGCCCGGGACGACCCTCTGGGGCCAACGTCCTGACTTTC
TRBD1	-	TRBV5-5	TRBJ2-7	CASTRVGGTFSAYEQYF	TGTGCCAGCACAAGGGTAGGGGGCACCTTCTCCGCCTACGAGCAGTACTTC
-	-	TRBV6-2/TRBV6-3	TRBJ2-7	CASSYIRQDQYF	TGTGCCAGCAGTTATATTCGGCAGGATCAGTACTTC
TRBD2	-	TRBV6-5	TRBJ2-1	CASSYSGASPQEQFF	TGTGCCAGCAGTTACAGCGGGGCCTCTCCCCAGGAGCAGTTCTTC
TRBD1	once	TRBV30	TRBJ1-2	CAWSPTLGTGRNYGYTF	TGTGCCTGGAGTCCAACCCTCGGGACAGGGCGGAACTATGGCTACACCTTC
-	-	TRBV6-5	TRBJ1-4	CASSSPGWGGEKLFF	TGTGCCAGCAGTTCCCCAGGGTGGGGAGGTGAAAAACTGTTTTTT
-	-	TRBV7-9	TRBJ2-6	CASSFGRSGANVLTF	TGTGCCAGCAGCTTCGGCAGGTCTGGGGCCAACGTCCTGACTTTC
TRBD2	-	TRBV5-8	TRBJ2-1	CASSSSRTSGSDEQFF	TGTGCCAGCAGCTCGTCGCGGACTAGCGGGAGCGATGAGCAGTTCTTC
-	-	TRBV27	TRBJ1-2	CASGPTGSYGYTF	TGTGCCAGCGGCCCGACGGGGTCCTATGGCTACACCTTC
-	-	TRBV14	TRBJ1-1	CASSQVMRGWAFF	TGTGCCAGCAGCCAAGTTATGAGGGGGTGGGCTTTCTTT
-	-	TRBV6-1	TRBJ1-2	CASSELGHDGYTF	TGTGCCAGCAGTGAACTTGGGCACGACGGCTACACCTTC
-	-	TRBV12-5	TRBJ2-5	CASGLSLGGARMETQYF	TGTGCTAGTGGTTTATCCCTCGGGGGAGCTAGGATGGAGACCCAGTACTTC
-	-	TRBV18	TRBJ2-1	CASSPYPPRQGGEQFF	TGTGCCAGCTCACCATATCCACCACGGCAGGGGGGTGAGCAGTTCTTC
-	once	TRBV29-1	TRBJ2-1	CSVVEQMEFF	TGCAGCGTTGTGGAGCAGATGGAGTTCTTC
-	-	TRBV19	TRBJ2-6	CASSSSGLLLPGANVLTF	TGTGCCAGTAGCAGTTCGGGGCTTCTGCTGCCCGGGGCCAACGTCCTGACTTTC
TRBD1	-	TRBV5-6	TRBJ1-2	CASSLQGINYGYTF	TGTGCCAGCAGCTTACAGGGGATTAACTATGGCTACACCTTC
-	-	TRBV5-8	TRBJ1-1	CASSLGSWPMNTEAFF	TGTGCCAGCAGCTTGGGATCTTGGCCTATGAACACTGAAGCTTTCTTT
-	once	TRBV5-4	TRBJ1-6	CASSLSGDGYSPLHF	TGTGCCAGCAGCTTGTCGGGCGATGGGTATTCACCCCTCCACTTT
-	-	TRBV6-1	TRBJ1-2	CASSDGGTFYGYTF	TGTGCCAGCAGTGACGGGGGGACCTTCTATGGCTACACCTTC